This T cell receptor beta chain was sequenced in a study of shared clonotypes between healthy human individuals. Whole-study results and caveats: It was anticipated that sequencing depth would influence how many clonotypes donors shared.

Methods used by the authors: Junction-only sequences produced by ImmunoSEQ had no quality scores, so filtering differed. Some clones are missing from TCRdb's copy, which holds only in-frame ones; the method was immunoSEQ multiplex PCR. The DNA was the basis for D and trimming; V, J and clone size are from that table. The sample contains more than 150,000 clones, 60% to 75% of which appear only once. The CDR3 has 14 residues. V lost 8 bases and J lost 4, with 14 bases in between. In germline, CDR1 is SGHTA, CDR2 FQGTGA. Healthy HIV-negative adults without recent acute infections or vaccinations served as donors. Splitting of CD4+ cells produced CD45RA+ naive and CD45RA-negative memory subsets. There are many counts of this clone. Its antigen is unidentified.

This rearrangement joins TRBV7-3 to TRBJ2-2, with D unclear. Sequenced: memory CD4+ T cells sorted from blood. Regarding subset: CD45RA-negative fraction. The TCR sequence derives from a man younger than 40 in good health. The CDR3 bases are TGTGCCAGCTCCTCCGGCGTTGCCACCGGGGAGCTGTTTTTT. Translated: CASSSGVATGELFF.